Listed here are 22 T cell receptor beta chains from one sample, sequenced in a study of control samples from healthy donors and cancer patients. Assay used: immunoSEQ multiplex PCR; TCRdb lists only in-frame clones, some missing. Here the sample spans about 140,000 clones, roughly nine tenths being singletons. Sequenced material: blood. These receptors all stem from a man aged 18 to 30 in good health.

This chain uses TRBV7-9 with TRBJ2-6; the D is unclear. Germline V gives CDR1 SEHNR, CDR2 FQNEAQ (reference sequence). V lost 0 bases to trimming and J lost 0 bases, with 15 bases between them. This CDR3 comprises 19 residues. CDR3 loop: CASSLAFWVEDSGANVLTF. The CDR3 region has the DNA TGTGCCAGCAGCTTAGCATTCTGGGTAGAAGACTCTGGGGCCAACGTCCTGACTTTC.

This chain connects TRBV3-1 (or the pseudogene TRBV3-2) to TRBJ2-4, with 7 bases that match TRBD2. The V and J ends lost 1 base and 5 bases, in that order; junction bases with no gene match: 5. The germline V gene encodes CDR1 LGHDT and CDR2 YNNKEL (reference sequence). This CDR3 comprises 15 residues. CDR3 sequence (DNA): TGTGCCAGCAGCCAAGGGCGGGGGAGCCAAAACATTCAGTACTTC. This encodes CASSQGRGSQNIQYF.

This clone was counted a single time. This chain connects TRBV6-6 to TRBJ1-1; D remains unclear. The germline V gene encodes CDR1 MNHNY and CDR2 SVGAGI (reference sequence). Trimming shortened V by 6 bases and J by 1 base, and 18 bases separated the two germline ends. This CDR3 region has 16 residues. The CDR3 nucleotides are TGTGCCAGCAGCCCCAACAGACAAACTCGGAACACTGAAGCTTTCTTT. This translates into CASSPNRQTRNTEAFF.

The rearrangement links TRBV5-1 to TRBJ1-6; D possibly corresponds to TRBD1 (5 bases). The ends were cut back, 0 bases at V and 7 bases at J, with 14 bases in the middle. The CDR3 runs to 16 residues. Germline CDR1 reads SGHRS; CDR2 reads YFSETQ. The CDR3 protein is CASSLELRAGNSPLHF. The CDR3 DNA reads as TGCGCCAGCAGCTTGGAGCTCAGGGCAGGCAATTCACCCCTCCACTTT.

V usage is TRBV4-3 and J usage is TRBJ2-7; 8 nucleotides match TRBD2. CDR1 and CDR2 (germline): LGHNA, YSLEER. V gave up 4 bases and J gave up 5 bases; unmatched junction bases: 7. The CDR3 is 14 amino acids. The CDR3 DNA reads TGCGCCAGCAGCCTCGGACTAGCTGCCCACGAGCAGTACTTC. Translating it yields CASSLGLAAHEQYF.

V usage is TRBV4-2 and J usage is TRBJ2-7; D could derive from TRBD1 or TRBD2 (5 bases each). The CDR3 length is 13 residues. Trimming stripped 6 bases from V and 0 bases from J, with 9 bases between. The germline V gene encodes CDR1 LGHNA and CDR2 YNFKEQ. CDR3 bases: TGTGCCAGCAGACAGGACTTCTCCTACGAGCAGTACTTC. Translating it yields CASRQDFSYEQYF.

The chain couples TRBV23-1 to TRBJ2-5; possibly TRBD2 for D (5 bases). TRBV23-1 carries the ORF label, with uncertain function. This CDR3 has 15 residues. With 0 bases removed from V and 9 bases from J, the gap between germline ends came to 17 bases. The CDR3: CASSQSHPITEAQYF. CDR3 DNA sequence: TGCGCCAGCAGTCAATCCCACCCGATCACGGAGGCCCAGTACTTC.

The gene calls are TRBV12-3 or TRBV12-4 and TRBJ2-7; D unclear. Trimming stripped 10 bases from V and 3 bases from J, with 10 bases between. This CDR3 is 11 amino acids long. This CDR3 is CAIADGYEQYF. CDR3 bases: TGTGCCATCGCGGACGGCTACGAGCAGTACTTC.

The rearrangement joins TRBV28 to TRBJ1-1, with D possibly matching TRBD1 (6 bases). The ends were cut back, 5 bases at V and 10 bases at J, with 23 bases in the middle. Germline CDR1 is MDHEN and CDR2 is SYDVKM. The CDR3 has 15 amino acids. CDR3 coding DNA: TGTGCCAGCAGTGCTCCCTTACAGGGACGGAAGGTAGCTTTCTTT. It specifies CASSAPLQGRKVAFF.

J is TRBJ2-1 and V is TRBV24-1; TRBD2 agrees at 13 bases. The CDR3 spans 18 residues. With 5 bases clipped from V and 0 bases from J, the junction kept 6 bases outside the gene matches. Germline V lookup: CDR1 KGHDR, CDR2 SFDVKD. In nucleotides, the CDR3 is TGTGCCACCAGTGGAGAGACTAGCGGGGGGTACTCCTACAATGAGCAGTTCTTC. Its protein is CATSGETSGGYSYNEQFF.

The chain has TRBV4-1 and TRBJ1-5; no clear D gene. From germline, CDR1 is MGHRA and CDR2 YSYEKL. V shed 4 bases and J shed 5 bases, with 9 bases lying between them. This CDR3 has 13 residues. CDR3 coding DNA: TGCGCCAGCAGCCGGGCCGGGGATCAGCCCCAGCATTTT. Encoded protein: CASSRAGDQPQHF.

J is TRBJ1-2 and V is TRBV4-1; D unresolved. The germline gives CDR1 MGHRA, CDR2 YSYEKL. The CDR3 loop spans 13 amino acids. Between the trimmed V and J ends, which lost 0 bases and 5 bases, there was a span of 7 bases. The CDR3 loop reads CASSQDLEYGYTF. The CDR3 region has the DNA TGCGCCAGCAGCCAAGACCTTGAGTATGGCTACACCTTC.

This rearrangement joins TRBV7-3 to TRBJ2-1; D could derive from TRBD1 or TRBD2 (5 bases each). The V and J ends lost 5 bases and 4 bases respectively, with 9 bases between them. The CDR3 loop spans 13 amino acids. The germline CDR1 and CDR2 sequences are SGHTA and FQGTGA. This CDR3 is CASSPGTYNEQFF. The CDR3 DNA sequence: TGTGCCAGCAGCCCAGGGACGTACAATGAGCAGTTCTTC.

This rearrangement joins TRBV9 to TRBJ2-5, with 14 positions matching TRBD2. The CDR3 sequence is 19 residues long. V shed 3 bases, J shed 1 base, and the junction held 11 bases outside the gene matches. CDR1 is SGDLS and CDR2 is YYNGEE in the germline V gene. The CDR3 spells CASSAQPGTSGGGQETQYF. CDR3 in DNA: TGTGCCAGCAGCGCCCAACCGGGGACTAGCGGGGGAGGCCAAGAGACCCAGTACTTC.

This chain joins TRBV11-2 and TRBJ1-1, with 9 bases fitting TRBD1. Germline loops: CDR1 SGHAT, CDR2 FQNNGV. With V trimmed by 8 bases and J by 5 bases, 12 bases remained unmatched. The CDR3 is 15 amino acids. The CDR3 region is CASLPGTGSGTEAFF. In DNA form, the CDR3 reads TGTGCCAGCCTTCCCGGGACAGGGAGTGGAACTGAAGCTTTCTTT.

This chain links TRBV12-5 with TRBJ1-3, with 8 bases lining up with TRBD1. V dropped 4 bases and J dropped 4; count of bases not matched to a gene: 9. CDR3 length: 16 residues. From germline, CDR1 is LGHNT and CDR2 FRNRAP. The CDR3 spells CASGWTGPTRGNTIYF. CDR3 sequence (DNA): TGTGCTAGTGGTTGGACAGGGCCCACGAGGGGAAACACCATATATTTT. The entire variable domain, with the rest obtained from reference TRBV12-5 and TRBJ1-3, is as follows: DARVTQTPRHKVTEMGQEVTMRCQPILGHNTVFWYRQTMMQGLELLAYFRNRAPLDDSGMPKDRFSAEMPDATLATLKIQPSEPRDSAVYFCASGWTGPTRGNTIYFGEGSWLTVV.

The V gene is TRBV28, the J gene TRBJ2-3; D is possibly TRBD1 or TRBD2 (6 bases each). Germline CDR1 and CDR2: MDHEN and SYDVKM. V lost 4 bases, J lost 5 bases, and 19 bases lay in between. The CDR3 spans 16 residues. CDR3 nucleotides: TGTGCCAGCAGTTCCATGGGGGGCAGGGTGGGAGATACGCAGTATTTT. Its protein product is CASSSMGGRVGDTQYF.

V and J are TRBV2 and TRBJ1-4, with 8 bases aligning to TRBD1. This CDR3 comprises 14 residues. Trimming cost V 5 bases and J 6 bases; bases outside gene matches: 5. Germline V gene sequence: CDR1 SNHLY, CDR2 FYNNEI. DNA of the CDR3: TGTGCCAGCAGTAGGGACAGGTCCTATGAAAAACTGTTTTTT. Translation gives CASSRDRSYEKLFF. Full variable domain (outside the CDR3, taken from reference TRBV2 and TRBJ1-4): EPEVTQTPSHQVTQMGQEVILRCVPISNHLYFYWYRQILGQKVEFLVSFYNNEISEKSEIFDDQFSVERPDGSNFTLKIRSTKLEDSAMYFCASSRDRSYEKLFFGSGTQLSVL.

The chain recombines TRBV30 with TRBJ1-6; 7 bases agree with TRBD1. The CDR3 is 13 amino acids. With V trimmed by 8 bases and J by 9 bases, 10 bases remained unmatched. CDR1 and CDR2 from the germline V gene are GTSNPN and SVGIG (reference sequence). DNA for the CDR3: TGTGCCGGCCTAGACAGGGAGGCTTCACCCCTCCACTTT. Its protein is CAGLDREASPLHF.

V and J are TRBV10-3 and TRBJ1-2, with 7 nucleotides matching TRBD1. The CDR3 loop spans 16 amino acids. CDR1 is ENHRY and CDR2 is SYGVKD in the germline V gene. The V gene end was trimmed by 6 bases and the J gene end by 3 bases; junction bases not matched to a gene: 13. The CDR3 DNA is TGTGCCATCAGCGGGACAGTGCATTGGAAGGACTATGGCTACACCTTC. This encodes CAISGTVHWKDYGYTF.

This chain uses TRBV28 with TRBJ1-2; tentatively, D is TRBD1 (5 bases). Trimming cost V 2 bases and J 5 bases, with 12 bases left between them. This CDR3 is built from 14 residues. CDR1 and CDR2 from the germline V gene are MDHEN and SYDVKM. This CDR3 reads CASSLIRVGYGYTF. In nucleotides, the CDR3 is TGTGCCAGCAGTTTAATCAGGGTAGGGTATGGCTACACCTTC.

The V and J genes are TRBV7-2 and TRBJ1-5; D perhaps matches TRBD1 (5 bases). Germline-derived CDR1 and CDR2 are SGHTA and FQGNSA. Trimming took 1 base from V and 3 from J, leaving 10 bases between them. The CDR3 loop spans 15 amino acids. CDR3 residues: CASSLGWGDNQPQHF. For the CDR3, the DNA is TGTGCCAGCAGCTTAGGTTGGGGGGACAATCAGCCCCAGCATTTT.